This TCR beta chain was observed in a study of cytomegalovirus exposure and HLA in healthy donors. Trimming left V 5 bases short and J 9 bases short, with 14 bases between. The germline V gene encodes CDR1 MNHEY and CDR2 SVGAGI. The CDR3 is 14 amino acids. The PCR was carried out with 60 Vbeta primers and 13 Jbeta primers. This table comes from immunoSEQ multiplex PCR, and its TCRdb copy is limited to in-frame clones, with some not included. Altogether 65,000 or so clones are present, approximately 60% being singletons, with the ten largest covering around 2.8%. This TCR came from a man in his thirties or forties in good health and CMV-seronegative. The rearrangement links TRBV6-5 to TRBJ1-6; D might be TRBD1 (5 bases). The sample was PBMCs. The CDR3 sequence: CASSGRGSGSPLHF. The CDR3 DNA is TGTGCCAGCAGTGGGCGGGGCTCGGGTTCACCCCTCCACTTT.